The 2 T cell receptor beta chains reported below all come from one sample, sequenced in a study of cytomegalovirus exposure and HLA in healthy donors. A multiplex PCR was run with 60 Vbeta primers and 13 Jbeta primers. Assay used: immunoSEQ multiplex PCR; TCRdb lists only in-frame clones, some missing. The sample has 70,000 to 90,000 clones, around 65% seen once; the top ten hold 4.9%. Sequenced material: PBMCs. These receptors were collected from a man between 60 and 75 years old in good health and CMV-seropositive.

Worth noting for this clone: Sequence at one end of the junction differs from germline and may be a read error. This chain joins TRBV5-1 and TRBJ2-1, with D unclear. This CDR3 contains 14 residues. Germline V gives CDR1 SGHRS, CDR2 YFSETQ. As DNA, the CDR3 is TGCGCCAGCACCTTGGGCGAGGAGTATAATGAGCAGTTCTTC. This sequence encodes CASTLGEEYNEQFF.

This clone was seen only a few times. The CDR3 DNA reads as TGTGCCTGGGCGGACAGGGAGGGTTCCGAGCAGTACTTC. Residues: CAWADREGSEQYF. The chain carries TRBV30 and TRBJ2-7, with D tentatively TRBD1 (8 bases). The germline V gene encodes CDR1 GTSNPN and CDR2 SVGIG (reference sequence). Between the trimmed V and J ends, which lost 5 bases and 6 bases, there was a span of 17 bases. This CDR3 region has 13 residues.